The TCR beta chain under discussion was sequenced for a study of CD8+ T cells in alopecia areata. Regarding the study as a whole: Mice gave a clearer picture of TCR sharing than patients did, possibly for HLA-related reasons.

Germline lookup yields CDR1 SQVTM and CDR2 ANQGSEA. V lost 4 bases to trimming and J lost 4 bases, with 11 bases between them. The CDR3 runs to 13 residues. Isolated RNA was reverse transcribed into cDNA used as the sequencing template. Sequenced by immunoSEQ multiplex PCR; TCRdb stores in-frame clones only, minus some. The sample consists of 170,000 or so clones, 59% of them appearing once. Remarks on this clone: The antigen remains unidentified.

The TCR comes from a human donor with alopecia areata. This chain joins TRBV29-1 and TRBJ1-5; D unclear. Sample: CD4+ T cells sorted from blood, taken at week 0. CDR3: CSVAGQENQPQHF. The CDR3 DNA follows: TGCAGCGTTGCAGGCCAGGAGAATCAGCCCCAGCATTTT.